This TCR beta chain was retrieved from a study of T-cell memory formation after mild COVID-19. The overall study: In these data, TCR clusters were largely donor specific. Study-wide points: Among clones contracting day 15 to 85, CD4/CD8 was balanced, whereas later expanders leaned CD4+.

Only a few counts were recorded for this clonotype. Its antigen is still unknown. 5'RACE, which relied on constant-segment primers, yielded TCR alpha and TCR beta cDNA libraries carrying sample barcodes and UMIs. TCRdb processed the 5' RACE reads anew with MiXCR; each CDR3 protein has one entry. Seen here are some 350,000 distinct CDR3 sequences, 10% to 15% observed once, and the top ten hold 20% to 25%. This TCR derives from a man between 18 and 35 years old who had mild COVID-19 (a few samples of this study predate the infection). Cell type and time point are not known. The sample consisted of PBMCs or a T cell subset sorted from them (not recorded which).

CDR3 sequence reads: CASKPDRDQPQHF. As DNA, the CDR3 is TGTGCCAGCAAACCTGACAGGGATCAGCCCCAGCATTTT. The V call is TRBV5-5, the J call TRBJ1-5; 7 positions agree with TRBD1. The CDR3 totals 13 residues. The J segment lost 5 bases and the V segment lost 6 bases, leaving 5 bases of the junction unmatched. CDR1 is SGHKS and CDR2 is YYEKEE in the germline V gene (reference sequence).